Below, 32 T cell receptor beta chains from the same sample are listed, as sequenced in a study of blood T cells in healthy people across ages. For the second PCR, which ran for about 6 to 11 cycles, a sample-barcoded 5' primer and a J-beta primer mix were used. TCRdb recomputed calls from the 5' RACE reads with MiXCR, one row per CDR3 protein. The data show some 710,000 distinct CDR3 sequences, 22% seen once. Sequencing was performed on blood. The receptors here all came from a man aged 65 to 85 in good health.

This clonotype was observed a few times. The V and J genes are TRBV5-5 and TRBJ1-1; 8 positions match TRBD1. The CDR3 is made up of 15 amino acids. V lost 1 base and J lost 5; bases outside the gene matches: 7. The germline gives CDR1 SGHKS, CDR2 YYEKEE (reference sequence). In DNA, the CDR3 is TGTGCCAGCAGCTTGACAGGGGGGGCGGTGACTGAAGCTTTCTTT. This encodes CASSLTGGAVTEAFF.

This clonotype has only a few counts. V and J are TRBV7-8 and TRBJ2-7; the D is unclear. The CDR3 is made up of 14 amino acids. Germline loops: CDR1 SGHVS, CDR2 FQNEAQ. Trimming took off 1 base at V and 6 bases at J, with 13 bases between the two ends. Here the CDR3 reads CASSLDPDIPEQYF. CDR3 sequence (DNA): TGTGCCAGCAGCTTAGACCCGGATATCCCCGAGCAGTACTTC.

The rearrangement uses TRBV5-1 and TRBJ2-2, with a tentative D call TRBD2 (5 bases). CDR3 length equals 14 residues. Germline-derived CDR1 and CDR2 are SGHRS and YFSETQ. The V end was cut by 4 bases, the J end by 3 bases, with 10 bases between. CDR3 sequence: CASSRRVDTGELFF. CDR3 bases: TGCGCCAGCAGCCGGCGGGTCGACACCGGGGAGCTGTTTTTT.

This sequence joins TRBV12-3 or TRBV12-4 and TRBJ2-3; 8 bases line up with TRBD2. The J segment lost 6 bases and the V segment lost 3 bases, leaving 8 bases of the junction unmatched. The CDR3 runs to 15 residues. The CDR3 region is CASSFAGGRRDTQYF. The CDR3 DNA reads as TGTGCCAGCAGTTTCGCGGGGGGCCGGAGGGATACGCAGTATTTT.

This clonotype came up a few times. The chain carries TRBV9 and TRBJ1-1; D ambiguous. V lost 4 bases, J lost 7 bases, and 14 bases lay in between. Germline assignment: CDR1 SGDLS and CDR2 YYNGEE. The CDR3 loop spans 13 amino acids. CDR3 in amino acids: CASSTSPEGEAFF. CDR3 coding DNA: TGTGCCAGCAGCACTAGCCCAGAGGGTGAAGCTTTCTTT. Supplemented by reference TRBV9 and TRBJ1-1, the full variable domain reads DSGVTQTPKHLITATGQRVTLRCSPRSGDLSVYWYQQSLDQGLQFLIQYYNGEERAKGNILERFSAQQFPDLHSELNLSSLELGDSALYFCASSTSPEGEAFFGQGTRLTVV.

The rearrangement links TRBV12-3 or TRBV12-4 to TRBJ1-1; a possible D gene is TRBD1 (5 bases). The CDR3 has 12 residues. With 5 bases removed from V and 7 bases from J, the gap between germline ends came to 11 bases. CDR3 in amino acids: CASSRHQGEAFF. CDR3 DNA sequence: TGTGCCAGCAGTCGCCACCAGGGTGAAGCTTTCTTT.

The chain has TRBV14 and TRBJ2-5; D unresolved. V lost 5 bases and J lost 7, with 20 bases in between. This CDR3 region has 15 residues. Per germline, CDR1 SGHDN and CDR2 FVKESK. CDR3 coding DNA: TGTGCCAGCAGCTACCATGGCGGTCGAAGCGCGACCCAGTACTTC. Translated, it gives CASSYHGGRSATQYF.

The chain uses TRBV3-1 and TRBJ2-7, with a weak D call TRBD2 (5 bases). V shed 5 bases and J shed 1 base, with 9 bases lying between them. Germline CDR1 reads LGHDT; CDR2 reads YNNKEL (reference sequence). CDR3 size: 13 residues. The CDR3 DNA reads as TGTGCCAGCAGCAAACGGGGATCCTACGAGCAGTACTTC. Translating gives CASSKRGSYEQYF.

This sequence joins TRBV5-1 and TRBJ2-1; weak D call: TRBD2 (7 bases). The CDR3 is made up of 15 amino acids. Trimming pared 0 bases from V and 8 bases from J, leaving 15 bases between. The germline gives CDR1 SGHRS, CDR2 YFSETQ. This CDR3 is CASSLGRGRVDEQFF. CDR3 DNA: TGCGCCAGCAGCTTGGGGCGGGGGCGCGTAGATGAGCAGTTCTTC.

The chain has TRBV7-8 and TRBJ1-2; possibly TRBD1 for D (5 bases). V lost 3 bases, J lost 1 base, and 15 bases lay in between. Germline CDR1 is SGHVS and CDR2 is FQNEAQ. This CDR3 region has 16 residues. Here the CDR3 reads CASSLGRQTLNYGYTF. CDR3 bases: TGTGCCAGCAGCTTGGGTCGACAGACTCTTAACTATGGCTACACCTTC.

This clonotype occurred a few times. The V gene is TRBV6-5, the J gene TRBJ2-6; the D is unclear. The CDR3 has 15 residues. V was cut by 7 bases and J by 0 bases, with 10 bases left in between. The V gene's germline CDR1 is MNHEY and CDR2 SVGAGI. CDR3 loop: CASTYRSSGANVLTF. The CDR3 DNA reads TGTGCCAGCACCTATAGGAGCTCTGGGGCCAACGTCCTGACTTTC.

In this sample, this clonotype turned up a few times. The J gene is TRBJ2-3, the V gene TRBV7-2; no clear D gene. Germline V gives CDR1 SGHTA, CDR2 FQGNSA. This CDR3 has 13 residues. The ends were cut back, 3 bases at V and 3 bases at J, with 7 bases in the middle. CDR3 DNA sequence: TGTGCCAGCAGCTTCCTAGGGACAGATACGCAGTATTTT. Protein sequence: CASSFLGTDTQYF.

Here the CDR3 reads CASSLQPAVTDYGYTF. The CDR3 region has the DNA TGCGCCAGCAGCTTACAACCAGCGGTAACGGACTATGGCTACACCTTC. The V and J genes are TRBV5-1 and TRBJ1-2, with D unclear. Germline CDR1 reads SGHRS; CDR2 reads YFSETQ. Trimming left V 2 bases short and J 3 bases short, with 17 bases between. The CDR3 length is 16 residues.

CDR3 coding DNA: TGCGCCAGCCGGACAGGGAATCCCACAGATACGCAGTATTTT. Encoded protein: CASRTGNPTDTQYF. The chain carries TRBV5-1 and TRBJ2-3; 8 positions match TRBD1. The CDR3 runs 14 residues. In germline, CDR1 is SGHRS, CDR2 YFSETQ. After removal of 7 bases from V and 2 bases from J, the junction contained 6 bases not matched to a gene.

In its sample, this clonotype was seen many times. V gene TRBV6-5 combines with J gene TRBJ2-3, with D possibly TRBD1 on 5 matching bases. V was trimmed by 7 bases and J by 1 base, leaving 15 bases between them. Germline assignment: CDR1 MNHEY and CDR2 SVGAGI. The CDR3 runs to 15 residues. In DNA, the CDR3 is TGTGCCAGCACCCGACAGTTGCCGGGCACAGATACGCAGTATTTT. Amino acid sequence: CASTRQLPGTDTQYF.

This clonotype was recorded a few times. The V gene is TRBV6-5, the J gene TRBJ2-5; D possibly matches TRBD1 or TRBD2 (6 bases each). The DNA end favors TRBJ2-1, so the J call may be wrong. This CDR3 spans 17 amino acids. The germline V gene encodes CDR1 MNHEY and CDR2 SVGAGI. The DNA for the CDR3 is TGTGCCAGCAGTTACTCAGTCTTGGAGGGGGGTAACAATGAGCAGTTCTTC. Residues: CASSYSVLEGGNNEQFF.

This clonotype has just a few counts. This sequence joins TRBV29-1 and TRBJ2-3; unclear D gene. Germline V gene sequence: CDR1 SQVTM, CDR2 ANQGSEA. V dropped 7 bases and J dropped 0 bases, with 8 bases sitting between them. The CDR3 is 12 residues long. CDR3 sequence: CSAYPSTDTQYF. CDR3 bases: TGCAGCGCCTACCCCAGCACAGATACGCAGTATTTT.

The J gene is TRBJ2-5, the V gene TRBV3-1; the D gene is possibly TRBD1 (6 bases). The closer fit of TRBJ2-7 to the DNA end suggests the J call may be wrong. CDR1 is LGHDT, CDR2 YNNKEL, per germline (reference sequence). The CDR3 sequence is 14 residues long. The CDR3 loop is CASSQEGRGYEQYF. The CDR3 region has the DNA TGTGCCAGCAGCCAAGAAGGCAGGGGTTACGAGCAGTACTTC.

This clonotype was counted between two and nine times. The chain couples TRBV7-2 to TRBJ2-3; possibly TRBD2 for D (5 bases). Trimming took off 3 bases at V and 2 bases at J, with 6 bases between the two ends. Germline lookup yields CDR1 SGHTA and CDR2 FQGNSA. The CDR3 sequence is 13 residues long. The CDR3 region has the DNA TGTGCCAGCAGCTTCGACTACACAGATACGCAGTATTTT. The encoded protein is CASSFDYTDTQYF. Combining the CDR3 with reference TRBV7-2 and TRBJ2-3 gives the whole variable domain GAGVSQSPSNKVTEKGKDVELRCDPISGHTALYWYRQSLGQGLEFLIYFQGNSAPDKSGLPSDRFSAERTGGSVSTLTIQRTQQEDSAVYLCASSFDYTDTQYFGPGTRLTVL.

This clonotype was seen only a few times. This chain joins TRBV6-5 and TRBJ2-3; a possible D gene is TRBD2 (7 bases). With 1 base removed from V and 4 bases from J, the gap between germline ends came to 12 bases. Germline assignment: CDR1 MNHEY and CDR2 SVGAGI. The CDR3 extends over 15 amino acids. The CDR3 bases are TGTGCCAGCAGTTACTGGAGGGGGGGCCCAGATACGCAGTATTTT. Translated: CASSYWRGGPDTQYF.

The chain carries TRBV29-1 and TRBJ1-5, with a tentative D call TRBD1 (5 bases). The V gene's germline CDR1 is SQVTM and CDR2 ANQGSEA. V lost 3 bases and J lost 5, with 14 bases in between. The CDR3 contains 14 residues. The CDR3 DNA reads TGCAGCGTTGAGGAGGGGCTCAGGGATCAGCCCCAGCATTTT. Translated, it gives CSVEEGLRDQPQHF.

This clonotype was seen only a few times. This sequence joins TRBV5-1 and TRBJ2-1; 8 bases map to TRBD1. The CDR3 runs to 14 residues. V gave up 3 bases and J gave up 7 bases; unmatched junction bases: 6. Germline values: CDR1 SGHRS, CDR2 YFSETQ. CDR3 region: CASSSRQGNNEQFF. CDR3 sequence (DNA): TGCGCCAGCAGCTCCAGACAGGGGAATAATGAGCAGTTCTTC.

The chain is built from TRBV7-9 and TRBJ2-2; D possibly corresponds to TRBD2 (6 bases). The CDR3 consists of 15 residues. V was pared by 2 bases and J by 1 base, with 8 bases between. Germline CDR1 and CDR2: SEHNR and FQNEAQ (reference sequence). The CDR3 is CASSLFSGNTGELFF. Here the CDR3 DNA reads TGTGCCAGCAGCTTATTTAGCGGGAACACCGGGGAGCTGTTTTTT. Combining the CDR3 with reference TRBV7-9 and TRBJ2-2 gives the whole variable domain DTGVSQNPRHKITKRGQNVTFRCDPISEHNRLYWYRQTLGQGPEFLTYFQNEAQLEKSRLLSDRFSAERPKGSFSTLEIQRTEQGDSAMYLCASSLFSGNTGELFFGEGSRLTVL.

Notes on this clonotype: Lacking the conserved final phenylalanine or tryptophan, this CDR3 likely reflects a read error. This chain joins TRBV11-3 and TRBJ1-6; D not resolved. Germline lookup yields CDR1 SGHNT and CDR2 YENEEA. The CDR3 contains 14 residues. The ends were cut back, 2 bases at V and 7 bases at J, with 9 bases in the middle. The CDR3 spells CASSLNAGNSPLHL. Written as DNA, the CDR3 is TGTGCCAGCAGCTTAAACGCCGGCAATTCACCCCTCCACCTT.

This clonotype has just a few counts. The chain has TRBV6-4 and TRBJ1-4, with D possibly TRBD1 on 5 matching bases. V shed 3 bases and J shed 8 bases, with 16 bases lying between them. Germline loops: CDR1 MRHNA, CDR2 SNTAGT. The length of the CDR3 is 15 residues. Written as DNA, the CDR3 is TGTGCCAGCAGTGAGTTCGGGACCCCCGGAGAAAAACTGTTTTTT. It specifies CASSEFGTPGEKLFF.

This clonotype was observed a handful of times. The chain uses TRBV6-5 and TRBJ2-7, with 10 bases identical to TRBD1. Germline CDR1 reads MNHEY; CDR2 reads SVGAGI. The CDR3 is 15 amino acids. The V gene end was trimmed by 4 bases and the J gene end by 3 bases; junction bases not matched to a gene: 6. This CDR3 reads CASSSDRGQFYEQYF. The CDR3 DNA is TGTGCCAGCAGTTCAGACAGGGGGCAATTCTACGAGCAGTACTTC.

This sequence joins TRBV5-5 and TRBJ2-2; no clear D gene. Germline values: CDR1 SGHKS, CDR2 YYEKEE (reference sequence). The CDR3 contains 16 residues. Trimming removed 0 bases from V and 1 base from J, with 10 bases in between. The CDR3 loop is CASSLVPQKNTGELFF. The CDR3 DNA sequence: TGTGCCAGCAGCTTGGTCCCCCAGAAGAACACCGGGGAGCTGTTTTTT.

With respect to this clonotype: At one boundary the junction diverges from the germline segment, which might be a read error. The chain couples TRBV3-1 to TRBJ2-5; 8 bases agree with TRBD1. CDR1 is LGHDT, CDR2 YNNKEL, per germline (reference sequence). The CDR3 consists of 14 residues. In DNA form, the CDR3 reads TGTGCCGGCAGCCAAGACAGGGGAGAAGAGACCCAGTACTTC. This codes for CAGSQDRGEETQYF.

The rearrangement joins TRBV2 to TRBJ2-1; D unclear. Between the trimmed V and J ends, which lost 8 bases and 0 bases, there was a span of 14 bases. Per germline, CDR1 SNHLY and CDR2 FYNNEI. The CDR3 has 15 residues. Here the CDR3 reads CASGREKVSYNEQFF. CDR3 in DNA: TGTGCCAGCGGCCGAGAAAAAGTCTCCTACAATGAGCAGTTCTTC. Complete variable domain (other parts from reference TRBV2 and TRBJ2-1): EPEVTQTPSHQVTQMGQEVILRCVPISNHLYFYWYRQILGQKVEFLVSFYNNEISEKSEIFDDQFSVERPDGSNFTLKIRSTKLEDSAMYFCASGREKVSYNEQFFGPGTRLTVL.

This chain connects TRBV6-2 or TRBV6-3 to TRBJ2-1; 8 nucleotides align to TRBD1. The assigned J gene may be wrong: the sequence end matches TRBJ2-7 better. Per the germline V gene, CDR1 is MNHEY and CDR2 is SVGEGT. CDR3 length: 15 amino acids. CDR3: CASTRGPDRVNEQYF. The CDR3 DNA sequence: TGTGCCAGCACCAGAGGCCCGGACAGGGTCAACGAGCAGTACTTC.

V and J are TRBV20-1 and TRBJ2-3; 8 nucleotides align to TRBD1. Trimming at V came to 6 bases and at J to 1 base, leaving 9 bases not matched to a gene. Germline V CDR1 and CDR2: DFQATT, SNEGSKA (reference sequence). The length of the CDR3 is 15 residues. CDR3: CSAPDGTGRTDTQYF. CDR3 DNA sequence: TGCAGTGCCCCCGACGGGACAGGCCGCACAGATACGCAGTATTTT.

This clonotype was seen a handful of times. The chain uses TRBV24-1 and TRBJ2-2, with D tentatively TRBD2 (5 bases). The ends were cut back, 4 bases at V and 4 bases at J, with 12 bases in the middle. CDR1 and CDR2 (germline): KGHDR, SFDVKD. The CDR3 is 15 residues long. For the CDR3, the DNA is TGTGCCACCAGTGACACCACTAGGAGCACCGGGGAGCTGTTTTTT. The encoded protein is CATSDTTRSTGELFF.